Below, one T cell receptor beta chain is given with its context. What it binds is not known. This specimen comes from a study of T cells in Graves' hyperthyroidism and ophthalmopathy. General study findings and limits: Patients with ophthalmopathy were separated from those with stable hyperthyroidism by a 13 V-J model.

The CDR3 totals 15 residues. V lost 0 bases and J 3 bases, leaving 11 bases between the germline ends. The germline CDR1 and CDR2 sequences are MGHRA and YSYEKL. RNA transcripts were the template for amplifying TCR beta CDR3 regions. HTBI primers were used for first-round RT-PCR of the TCR CDR3. TCRdb re-called the multiplex PCR reads through MiXCR, storing one row per CDR3 protein. The sample shows a few hundred thousand distinct CDR3 sequences, just under 15% of them seen only once. The diagnoses drew upon clinical symptoms, serum thyroxine and TRAb, thyroid ultrasound and orbital computed tomography. Out of approximately 10 ml of fresh peripheral blood came the PBMCs.

This receptor was obtained from a woman between 25 and 40 years old with Graves' hyperthyroidism. The specimen sequenced was blood. The chain has TRBV4-1 and TRBJ1-1, with D perhaps TRBD1 (5 bases). The CDR3 nucleotides are TGCGCCAGCAGCCAAGATCGGGGGGTGTACACTGAAGCTTTCTTT. Translated, it gives CASSQDRGVYTEAFF.